This note documents a single TCR beta chain sequence. Antigen specificity is unknown. This sample was included in a study of Ad26.COV2.S vaccination and SARS-CoV-2 variants. Study-level information: Donor got 5x10^10 or 1x10^11 viral particles of Ad26.COV2.S. Regarding the study as a whole: The authors reported substantial breadth in spike-specific CD8+ and CD4+ T cell responses after vaccination. Placebo recipients showed lower spike-specific TCR breadth than vaccinees.

The treatment is: about 20 received Ad26.COV2.S at low or high dose, single or two shots; roughly five received placebo; per-sample allocation not given. Day 63 after the first vaccine or placebo injection was the time point for sampling. The assay was immunoSEQ multiplex PCR, and TCRdb's table has in-frame clones only and misses some. Of roughly 250,000 clones in the sample, around nine tenths are singletons; the top ten hold less than 3.5%. With 0 bases removed from V and 9 bases from J, the gap between germline ends came to 19 bases. The CDR3 covers 16 residues. In germline, CDR1 is SGDLS, CDR2 YYNGEE.

The rearrangement links TRBV9 to TRBJ1-5; TRBD1 is a possible D gene (6 bases). The material was peripheral blood, obtained in a trial of Ad26.COV2.S vaccine versus placebo. The clonotype originates from a person aged 18-60 years who received the Ad26.COV2.S COVID-19 vaccine or a placebo. The CDR3 region has the DNA TGTGCCAGCAGCGTAGGAACAGGGCACCTAGAGGGGCCCCAGCATTTT. It specifies CASSVGTGHLEGPQHF.